This TCR delta chain stems from a study of Vδ1+ human thymocytes. V trimming: 5 bases; J trimming: 1 base; junction bases outside the gene matches: 20. The germline V gene has CDR1 TSWWSYY and CDR2 QGS. This CDR3 spans 20 amino acids. The template was reverse-transcribed extracted RNA. The CDR3 regions were amplified by multiplex PCR from V-gene primers to a constant-region primer. TCRdb re-called clones from the multiplex PCR reads via CATT. Of some 23,000 delta-chain clones listed, over 25% are singletons. The study, taken as a whole, reports: Despite high sort purity, approximately 21% of thymic T cell receptor delta sequences were Vdelta2. TRD repertoires were essentially private, unlike widely shared TRG clonotypes. Thymic TRG and TRD repertoires appeared highly polyclonal, with Gaussian CDR3 length distributions.

Sorted Vdelta1+ thymocytes were roughly 98% to 99.6% pure. This clone was seen only a few times. Its antigen is not known. This clonotype originated in a boy younger than two who had congenital heart surgery. The chain recombines TRDV1 with TRDJ1; 9 nucleotides align to TRDD2. Sequenced input: Vdelta1+ gamma-delta thymocytes from the thymus. The subset is: FACS-sorted CD3+ TCRalphabeta- TCRVdelta1+ TCRVdelta2- thymocytes. The CDR3: CALGYLPTRYPHHFTDKLIF. The CDR3 nucleotides are TGTGCTCTTGGGTACCTTCCTACGCGGTACCCGCACCACTTCACCGATAAACTCATCTTT.